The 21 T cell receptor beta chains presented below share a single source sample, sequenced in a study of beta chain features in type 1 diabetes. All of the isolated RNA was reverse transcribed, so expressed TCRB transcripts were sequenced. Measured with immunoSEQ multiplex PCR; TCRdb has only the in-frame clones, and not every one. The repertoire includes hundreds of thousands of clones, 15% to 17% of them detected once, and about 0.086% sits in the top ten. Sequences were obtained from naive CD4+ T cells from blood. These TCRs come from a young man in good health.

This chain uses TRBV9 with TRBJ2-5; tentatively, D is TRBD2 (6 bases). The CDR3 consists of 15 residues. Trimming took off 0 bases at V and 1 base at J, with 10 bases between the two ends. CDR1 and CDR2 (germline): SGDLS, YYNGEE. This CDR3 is CASSVDPGAQETQYF. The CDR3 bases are TGTGCCAGCAGCGTAGATCCGGGAGCCCAAGAGACCCAGTACTTC.

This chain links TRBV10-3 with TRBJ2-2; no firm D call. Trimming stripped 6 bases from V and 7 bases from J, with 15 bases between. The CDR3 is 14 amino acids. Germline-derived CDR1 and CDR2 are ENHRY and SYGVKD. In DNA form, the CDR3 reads TGTGCCATCAGGCCCGGGTCGGGCAGCGGGGAGCTGTTTTTT. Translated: CAIRPGSGSGELFF.

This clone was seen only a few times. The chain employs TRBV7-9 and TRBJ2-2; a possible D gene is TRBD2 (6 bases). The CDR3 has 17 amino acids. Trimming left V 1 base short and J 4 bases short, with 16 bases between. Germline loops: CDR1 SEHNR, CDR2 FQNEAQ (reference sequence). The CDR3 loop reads CASSLELGLRPTGELFF. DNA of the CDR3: TGTGCCAGCAGCTTAGAGTTGGGACTCCGTCCCACCGGGGAGCTGTTTTTT.

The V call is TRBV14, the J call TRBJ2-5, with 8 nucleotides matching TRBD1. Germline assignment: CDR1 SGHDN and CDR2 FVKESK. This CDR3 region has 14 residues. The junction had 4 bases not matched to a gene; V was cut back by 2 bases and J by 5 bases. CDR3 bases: TGTGCCAGCAGCCAAAGGACAGGGCGGGAGACCCAGTACTTC. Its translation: CASSQRTGRETQYF.

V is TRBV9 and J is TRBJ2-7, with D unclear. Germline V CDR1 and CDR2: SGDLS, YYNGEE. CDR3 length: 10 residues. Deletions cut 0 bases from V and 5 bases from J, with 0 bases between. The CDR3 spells CASSVDEQYF. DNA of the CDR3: TGTGCCAGCAGCGTAGACGAGCAGTACTTC.

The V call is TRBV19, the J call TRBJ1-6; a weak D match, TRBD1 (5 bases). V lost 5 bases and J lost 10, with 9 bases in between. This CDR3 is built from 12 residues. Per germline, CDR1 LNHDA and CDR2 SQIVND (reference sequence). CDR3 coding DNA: TGTGCCAGTAGTCCCCGGGACTCACCCCTCCACTTT. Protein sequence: CASSPRDSPLHF.

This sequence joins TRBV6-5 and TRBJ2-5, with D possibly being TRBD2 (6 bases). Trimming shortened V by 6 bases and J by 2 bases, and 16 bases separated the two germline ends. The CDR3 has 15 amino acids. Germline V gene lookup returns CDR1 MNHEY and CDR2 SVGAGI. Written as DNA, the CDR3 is TGTGCCAGCAGCTTCACGAGGGACTTTCAAGAGACCCAGTACTTC. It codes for CASSFTRDFQETQYF.

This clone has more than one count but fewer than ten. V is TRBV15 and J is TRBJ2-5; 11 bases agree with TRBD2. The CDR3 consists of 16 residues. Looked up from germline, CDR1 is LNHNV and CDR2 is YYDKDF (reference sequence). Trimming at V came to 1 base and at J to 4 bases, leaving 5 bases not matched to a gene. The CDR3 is CATSRALAGGGETQYF. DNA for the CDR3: TGTGCCACCAGCAGAGCGCTAGCGGGAGGTGGAGAGACCCAGTACTTC.

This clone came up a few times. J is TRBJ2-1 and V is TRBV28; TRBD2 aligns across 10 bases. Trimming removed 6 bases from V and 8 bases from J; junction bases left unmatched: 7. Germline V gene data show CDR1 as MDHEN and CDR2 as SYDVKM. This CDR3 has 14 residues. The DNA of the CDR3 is TGTGCCAGCAGGGGAGCGGGAGGGTCTGATGAGCAGTTCTTC. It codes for CASRGAGGSDEQFF.

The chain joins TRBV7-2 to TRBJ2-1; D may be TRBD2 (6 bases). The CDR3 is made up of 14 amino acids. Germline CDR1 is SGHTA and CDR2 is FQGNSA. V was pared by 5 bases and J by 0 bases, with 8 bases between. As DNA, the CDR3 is TGTGCCAGCAGCCCCGGGGGCTCCTACAATGAGCAGTTCTTC. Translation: CASSPGGSYNEQFF.

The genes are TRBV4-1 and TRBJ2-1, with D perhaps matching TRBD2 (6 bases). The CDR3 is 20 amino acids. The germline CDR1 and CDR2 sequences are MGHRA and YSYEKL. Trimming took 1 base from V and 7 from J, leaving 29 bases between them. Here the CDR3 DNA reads TGCGCCAGCAGCCAAGGTTTAAGGGGTCTGGGTCGCGGGATTGGAAATGAGCAGTTCTTC. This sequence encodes CASSQGLRGLGRGIGNEQFF.

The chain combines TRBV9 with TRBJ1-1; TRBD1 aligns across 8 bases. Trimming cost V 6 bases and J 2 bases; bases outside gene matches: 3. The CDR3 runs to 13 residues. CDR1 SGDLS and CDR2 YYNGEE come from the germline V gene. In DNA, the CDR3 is TGTGCCAGCACAGGGGGCCTTAACACTGAAGCTTTCTTT. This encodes CASTGGLNTEAFF.

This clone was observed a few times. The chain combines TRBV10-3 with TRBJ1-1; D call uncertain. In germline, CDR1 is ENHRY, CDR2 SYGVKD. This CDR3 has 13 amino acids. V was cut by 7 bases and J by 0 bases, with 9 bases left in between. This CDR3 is CAIKGSLNTEAFF. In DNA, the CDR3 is TGTGCCATCAAGGGCAGTTTGAACACTGAAGCTTTCTTT.

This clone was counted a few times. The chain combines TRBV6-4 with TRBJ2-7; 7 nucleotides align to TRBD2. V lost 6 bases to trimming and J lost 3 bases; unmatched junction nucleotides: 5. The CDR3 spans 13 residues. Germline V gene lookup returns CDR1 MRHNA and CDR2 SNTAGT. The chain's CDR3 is CASSASGVYEQYF. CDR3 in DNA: TGTGCCAGCAGCGCGAGCGGGGTCTACGAGCAGTACTTC.

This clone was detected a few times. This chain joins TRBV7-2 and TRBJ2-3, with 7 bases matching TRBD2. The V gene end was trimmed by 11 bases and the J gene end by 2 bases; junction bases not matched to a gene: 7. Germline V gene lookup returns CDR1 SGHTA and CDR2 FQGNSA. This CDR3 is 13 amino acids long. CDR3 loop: CAEGAGPTDTQYF. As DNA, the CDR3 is TGTGCCGAAGGAGCGGGACCCACAGATACGCAGTATTTT.

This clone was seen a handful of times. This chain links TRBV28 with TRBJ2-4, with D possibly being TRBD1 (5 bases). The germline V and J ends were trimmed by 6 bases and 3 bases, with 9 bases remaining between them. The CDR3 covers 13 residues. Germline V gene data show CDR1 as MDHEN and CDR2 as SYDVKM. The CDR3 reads CASRMTDKNIQYF. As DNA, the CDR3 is TGTGCCAGCAGAATGACAGACAAAAACATTCAGTACTTC.

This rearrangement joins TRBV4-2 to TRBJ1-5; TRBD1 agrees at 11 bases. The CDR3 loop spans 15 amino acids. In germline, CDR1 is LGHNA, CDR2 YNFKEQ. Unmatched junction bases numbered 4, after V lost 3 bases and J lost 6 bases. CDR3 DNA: TGTGCCAGCAGCCAGGGACAGGGGGTTGGTCAGCCCCAGCATTTT. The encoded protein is CASSQGQGVGQPQHF.

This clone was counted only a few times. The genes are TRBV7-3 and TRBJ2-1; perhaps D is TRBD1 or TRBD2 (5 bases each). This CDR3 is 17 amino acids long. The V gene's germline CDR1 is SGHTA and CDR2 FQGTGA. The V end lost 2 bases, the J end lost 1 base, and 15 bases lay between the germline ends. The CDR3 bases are TGTGCCAGCAGCTTACGTAGTAGCTGGGGGTCCTACAATGAGCAGTTCTTC. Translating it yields CASSLRSSWGSYNEQFF.

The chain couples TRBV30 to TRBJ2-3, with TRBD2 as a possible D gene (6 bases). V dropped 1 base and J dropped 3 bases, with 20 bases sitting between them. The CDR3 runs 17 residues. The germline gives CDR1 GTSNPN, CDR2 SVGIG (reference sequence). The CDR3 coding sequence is TGTGCCTGGAGTGCCATGTCTCTCCGGGGGTCGACAGATACGCAGTATTTT. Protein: CAWSAMSLRGSTDTQYF.

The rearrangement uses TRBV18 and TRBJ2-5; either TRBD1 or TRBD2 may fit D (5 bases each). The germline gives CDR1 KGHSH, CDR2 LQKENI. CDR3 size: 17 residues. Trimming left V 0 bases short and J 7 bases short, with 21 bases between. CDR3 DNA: TGTGCCAGCTCACCACCTTGGGGCTCAAGGAGTCGGGGGACCCAGTACTTC. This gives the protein CASSPPWGSRSRGTQYF.

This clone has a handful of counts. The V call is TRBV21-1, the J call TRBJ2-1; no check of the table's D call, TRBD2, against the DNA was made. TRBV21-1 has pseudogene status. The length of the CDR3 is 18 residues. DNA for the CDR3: TGTGCCAGGTCCCCCCCCGGTACAGGGAGGGTATCCTACAATGAGCAGTTCTTC. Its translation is CARSPPGTGRVSYNEQFF.